This record looks at one TCR beta chain sequence and its context. The antigen is undetermined. This specimen comes from a study of sequential checkpoint blockade in melanoma. Study in general: TCRβ was sequenced from DNA of 91 pretreatment tumors.

Germline-derived CDR1 and CDR2 are SGHNT and YENEEA. This CDR3 contains 15 residues. V was clipped by 5 bases and J by 2 bases; unmatched bases: 5. Findings of the study overall: T-cell fraction and clonality followed PD-L1 and CD8+ counts, not mutational load. Response in arm A was associated with pretreatment TIL clonality. Clinical benefit was about 30 times likelier when tumor T-cell fraction and clonality increased.

Libraries were prepared by immunoSEQ multiplex PCR; TCRdb keeps only in-frame clonotypes and omits some of them. The table lists about 3,100 clones, 20% to 25% of them singletons, with 11% in the top ten. Regarding treatment: randomized to nivolumab then ipilimumab (arm A) or the reverse (arm B). The chain joins TRBV11-3 to TRBJ1-2; 10 bases are shared with TRBD1. The receptor was derived from a human donor with melanoma. Sequencing used tumor tissue (inferred from file names), obtained from a patient given nivolumab and ipilimumab in sequence. CDR3 sequence reads: CASSTRQGANYGYTF. The CDR3 DNA follows: TGTGCCAGCAGCACCCGACAGGGGGCAAACTATGGCTACACCTTC.